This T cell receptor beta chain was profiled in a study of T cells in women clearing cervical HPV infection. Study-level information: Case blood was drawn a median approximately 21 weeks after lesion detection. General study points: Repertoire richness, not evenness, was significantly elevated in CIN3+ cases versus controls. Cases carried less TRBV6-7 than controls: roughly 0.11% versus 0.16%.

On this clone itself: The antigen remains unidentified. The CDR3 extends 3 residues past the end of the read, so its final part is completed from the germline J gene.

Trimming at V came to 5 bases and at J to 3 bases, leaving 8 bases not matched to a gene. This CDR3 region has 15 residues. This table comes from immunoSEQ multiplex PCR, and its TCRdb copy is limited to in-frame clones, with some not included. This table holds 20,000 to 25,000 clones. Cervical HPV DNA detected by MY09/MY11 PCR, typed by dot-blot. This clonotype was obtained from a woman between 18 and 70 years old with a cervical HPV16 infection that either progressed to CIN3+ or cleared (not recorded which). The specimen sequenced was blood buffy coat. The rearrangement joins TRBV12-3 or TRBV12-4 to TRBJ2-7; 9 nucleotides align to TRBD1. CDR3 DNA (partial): TGTGCCAGCAGTGCCCCCGGGACAGGGCTCTACGAG. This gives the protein CASSAPGTGLYE. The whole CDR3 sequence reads CASSAPGTGLYEQYF.